Listed here is a single TCR beta chain. V lost 2 bases to trimming and J lost 1 base; unmatched junction nucleotides: 4. The CDR3 spans 15 residues. Germline CDR1 reads MNHEY; CDR2 reads SMNVEV (reference sequence). This entry comes from a study of blood T cell repertoires in COVID-19. The wider study: Acute-phase and convalescent COVID-19 samples originated in the United States, Italy and Spain. In each case, the material was cDNA or gDNA derived from T cells, B-cell-depleted T cells, or PBMCs.

Within the 2 weeks before study entry, each person in the exposed group met a COVID-19 case. Authors' processing steps: It was from reference gene primer amplification that nucleated cell counts were estimated. Clones were read by immunoSEQ multiplex PCR, and TCRdb kept only the in-frame ones, dropping some. The V and J calls and the clone size are those of that table, but D and trimming were determined from the DNA. The repertoire has about 140,000 clones, 84% of them found once; the top ten carry 1.6%. The sequencing input was PBMCs or T cells enriched from blood (not recorded which). The sequence came from a woman between 18 and 29 years old who had been exposed to COVID-19. The genes are TRBV27 and TRBJ2-5, with 7 nucleotides matching TRBD1. CDR3 coding DNA: TGTGCCAGCAGTTTAGGCAGGGGGACCCAAGAGACCCAGTACTTC. Translated: CASSLGRGTQETQYF.